This T cell receptor beta chain was recovered during a study of identical twins. Points from the study as a whole: While abundant cord blood beta clonotypes carried fewer insertions, memory repertoires showed no such pattern. Excess low generation probability was seen in twin-shared out-of-frame alpha sequences.

TCRdb re-called the 5' RACE reads with MiXCR, one entry per CDR3 protein. The profile covers some 300,000 distinct CDR3 sequences, with about 12% appearing a single time and about 7% taken by the ten largest. Concerning this clonotype: Its matching antigen is unknown.

V lost 10 bases, J lost 1 base, and 16 bases lay in between. This CDR3 has 15 amino acids. Germline CDR1 is MNHNS and CDR2 is SASEGT. The same data also contributed to another study, on yellow fever vaccine responses in identical twins.

The TCR comes from a woman aged 18-35 years in good health. Source material: CD8+ T cells sorted from blood. This rearrangement joins TRBV6-1 to TRBJ2-2; D unresolved. The chain's CDR3 is CATESSLGNTGELFF. The DNA for the CDR3 is TGTGCCACTGAGAGTTCCCTCGGGAACACCGGGGAGCTGTTTTTT.